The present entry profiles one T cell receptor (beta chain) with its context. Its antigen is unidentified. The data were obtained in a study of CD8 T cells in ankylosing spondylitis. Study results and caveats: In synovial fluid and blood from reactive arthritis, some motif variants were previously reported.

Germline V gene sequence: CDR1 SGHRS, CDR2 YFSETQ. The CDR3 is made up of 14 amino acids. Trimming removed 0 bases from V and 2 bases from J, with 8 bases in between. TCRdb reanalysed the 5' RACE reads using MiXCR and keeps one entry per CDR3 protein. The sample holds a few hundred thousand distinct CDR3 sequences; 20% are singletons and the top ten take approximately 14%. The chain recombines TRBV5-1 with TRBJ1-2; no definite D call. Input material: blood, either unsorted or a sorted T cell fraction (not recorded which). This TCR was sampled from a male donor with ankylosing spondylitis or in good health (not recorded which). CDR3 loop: CASSLGEVNYGYTF. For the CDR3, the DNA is TGCGCCAGCAGCTTGGGAGAGGTCAACTATGGCTACACCTTC.